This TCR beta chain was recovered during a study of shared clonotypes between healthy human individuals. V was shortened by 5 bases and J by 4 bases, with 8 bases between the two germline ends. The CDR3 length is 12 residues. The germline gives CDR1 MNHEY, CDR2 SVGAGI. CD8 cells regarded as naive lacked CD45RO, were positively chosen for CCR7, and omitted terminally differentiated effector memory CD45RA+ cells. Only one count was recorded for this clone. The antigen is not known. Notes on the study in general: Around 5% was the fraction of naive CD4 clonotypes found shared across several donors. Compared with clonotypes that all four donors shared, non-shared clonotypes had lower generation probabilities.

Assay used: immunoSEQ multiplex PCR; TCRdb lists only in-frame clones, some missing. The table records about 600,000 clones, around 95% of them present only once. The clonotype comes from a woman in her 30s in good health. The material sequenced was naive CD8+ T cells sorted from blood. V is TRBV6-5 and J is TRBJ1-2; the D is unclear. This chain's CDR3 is CASSRGPYGYTF. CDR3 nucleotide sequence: TGTGCCAGCAGTCGAGGGCCCTATGGCTACACCTTC.